These T cell receptor beta chains were read from a single sample in a study of cytomegalovirus exposure and HLA in healthy donors. Clones were sequenced by immunoSEQ multiplex PCR, and TCRdb holds only the in-frame ones, with some missing. The table lists under 150,000 clones, 75% to 90% of them singletons. The sequencing input was PBMCs. The receptors were gathered from a young woman in good health and CMV-seropositive. CDR3s include the opening cysteine and the closing phenylalanine or tryptophan. A D gene is named only where the DNA matches it firmly. A row's size may be missing; if present it is once, few, many or a size class.

j_call v_call clone_size d_call cdr3_nt cdr3_aa
TRBJ1-6 TRBV5-6 - - TGTGCCAGCAGCTTGATGGGGGAGGCCACTAATTCACCCCTCCACTTT CASSLMGEATNSPLHF
TRBJ2-5 TRBV14 - TRBD2 TGTGCCAGCAGCCAAGTGGGGACTAGCATCCAAGAGACCCAGTACTTC CASSQVGTSIQETQYF
TRBJ2-1 TRBV9 - - TGTGCCAGCAGCGTGTTCTTCAATGAGCAGTTCTTC CASSVFFNEQFF
TRBJ1-1 TRBV5-1 - - TGCGCCAGCAGCCCCCAGGGTAGAGAGACTGAAGCTTTCTTT CASSPQGRETEAFF
TRBJ1-5 TRBV28 - - TGTGCCAGCAGTGACCAAGGGGGACAGCCCCAGCATTTT CASSDQGGQPQHF
TRBJ1-5 TRBV11-2 - - TGTGCCAGCAGCTTAGCGGTCGATCCGCGCAATCAGCCCCAGCATTTT CASSLAVDPRNQPQHF
TRBJ1-4 TRBV7-9 - TRBD1 TGTTCCAGCAGCTTAGTGGGACAGCTTAATGAAAAACTGTTTTTT CSSSLVGQLNEKLFF
TRBJ1-2 TRBV5-6 few TRBD1 TGTGCCAGCAGCTTGGGACAGGGGGCAGGGGGCTACACCTTC CASSLGQGAGGYTF
TRBJ2-7 TRBV7-2 once - TGTGCCAGCACCACTTCCTACGAGCAGTACTTC CASTTSYEQYF
TRBJ2-7 TRBV9 - - TGTGCCAGCAGCGTAGATCTGGGAGGATCCTACGAGCAGTACTTC CASSVDLGGSYEQYF
TRBJ1-5 TRBV7-9 - - TGTGCCAGCAGCTATTCCGGGAGCAATCAGCCCCAGCATTTT CASSYSGSNQPQHF
TRBJ1-1 TRBV5-4 - - TGTGCCAGCAGCTTGGGGCTGGCGGCTTCGGGTGGCACTGAAGCTTTCTTT CASSLGLAASGGTEAFF
TRBJ1-3 TRBV5-1 once TRBD1 TGCGCCAGCAGCTTGGATGGGACAGCTGGAAACACCATATATTTT CASSLDGTAGNTIYF
TRBJ2-1 TRBV18 - TRBD2 TGTGCCAGCTCACCACCGGGACTAGCTTCCAATGAGCAGTTCTTC CASSPPGLASNEQFF
TRBJ1-1 TRBV19 - - TGTGCCAGTAGTGAGGTGGAGGGGGGGACTGAAGCTTTCTTT CASSEVEGGTEAFF
TRBJ1-1 TRBV28 few - TGTGCCATCGTCAACGGAGGGAACACTGAAGCTTTCTTT CAIVNGGNTEAFF
TRBJ1-6 TRBV2 - TRBD1 TGTGCCAGCAGCGGTCCCCCGGGACAGGGCTATTCACCCCTCCACTTT CASSGPPGQGYSPLHF
TRBJ1-2 TRBV19 - - TGTGCCAGTGGCCGAAACTATGGCTACACCTTC CASGRNYGYTF
TRBJ2-7 TRBV28 once TRBD2 TGTGCCAGCAGTTTCAACGGGAGGACGTACGAGCAGTACTTC CASSFNGRTYEQYF